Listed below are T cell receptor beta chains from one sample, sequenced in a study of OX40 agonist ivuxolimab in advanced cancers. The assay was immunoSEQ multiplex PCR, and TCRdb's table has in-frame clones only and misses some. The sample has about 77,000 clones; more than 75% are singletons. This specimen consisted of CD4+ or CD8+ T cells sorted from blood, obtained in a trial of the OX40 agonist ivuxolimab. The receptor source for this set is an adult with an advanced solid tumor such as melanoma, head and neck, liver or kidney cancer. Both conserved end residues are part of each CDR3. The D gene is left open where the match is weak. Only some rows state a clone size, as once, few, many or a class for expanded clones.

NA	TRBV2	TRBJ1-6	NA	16	TGTGCCAGCAGTGAAGATAGGGGCGTATGGTTGTCACCCCTCCACTTT	CASSEDRGVWLSPLHF
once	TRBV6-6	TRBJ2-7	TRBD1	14	TGTGCCAGCAGTCGGACAGGCGCCTCCTACGAGCAGTACTTC	CASSRTGASYEQYF
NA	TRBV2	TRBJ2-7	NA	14	TGTGCCAGCAGTGATATGGGGCGGACCTACGAGCAGTACTTC	CASSDMGRTYEQYF
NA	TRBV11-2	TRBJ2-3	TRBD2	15	TGTGCCAGCAGCCCGGGGGTAGCGGGAAGAGATACGCAGTATTTT	CASSPGVAGRDTQYF
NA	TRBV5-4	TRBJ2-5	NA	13	TGTGCCAGCAGCTTGGAACGAGAGGAGACCCAGTACTTC	CASSLEREETQYF
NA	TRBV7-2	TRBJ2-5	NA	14	TGTGCCAGCAGCTTAGCAGGGACTGGGGGGACCCAGTACTTC	CASSLAGTGGTQYF
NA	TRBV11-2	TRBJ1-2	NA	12	TGTGCCAGCAGCGACAATGGCGTAGGCTACACCTTC	CASSDNGVGYTF
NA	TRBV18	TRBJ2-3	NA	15	TGTGCCAGCTCACCACTAGGCGGACGCACAGATACGCAGTATTTT	CASSPLGGRTDTQYF
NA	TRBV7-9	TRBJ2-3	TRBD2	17	TGTGCCAGCAGCTGGGGACTAGCGGGAGTAAGCACAGATACGCAGTATTTT	CASSWGLAGVSTDTQYF
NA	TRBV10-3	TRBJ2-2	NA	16	TGTGCCATCAGTGAGTCGAAGGCGGACTACACCGGGGAGCTGTTTTTT	CAISESKADYTGELFF
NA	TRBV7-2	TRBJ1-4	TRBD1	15	TGTGCCAGCAGCTTAGGGTTGGGACAGGTCTCTAAACTGTTTTTT	CASSLGLGQVSKLFF
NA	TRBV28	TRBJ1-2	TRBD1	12	TGTGCCAGCGGGGCAGGGGGCTATGGCTACACCTTC	CASGAGGYGYTF
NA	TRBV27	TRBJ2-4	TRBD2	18	TGTGCCAGCAGTTCTGGGCGGGGGGGCCGAGAATCCAAAAACATTCAGTACTTC	CASSSGRGGRESKNIQYF
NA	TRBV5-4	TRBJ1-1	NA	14	TGTGCCAGCAGCTTGGGAGGGCGGAACACTGAAGCTTTCTTT	CASSLGGRNTEAFF
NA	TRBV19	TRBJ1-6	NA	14	TGTGCCAGTAACTCCGGGAGGGGAGATTCACCCCTCCACTTT	CASNSGRGDSPLHF
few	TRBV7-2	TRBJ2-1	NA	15	TGTGCCAGCAGCTTGTCTGGCAGCTCCTACAATGAGCAGTTCTTC	CASSLSGSSYNEQFF
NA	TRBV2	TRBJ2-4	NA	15	TGTGCCAGCAGAGGGGGGACGGGAGGTCGGAACATTCAGTACTTC	CASRGGTGGRNIQYF
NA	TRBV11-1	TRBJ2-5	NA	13	TGTGCCAGCAGCTTAGATGGGGGCAGGGCCCAGTACTTC	CASSLDGGRAQYF
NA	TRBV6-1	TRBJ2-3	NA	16	TGTGCCAGCAGTGCCTTTAGACAGGTGTTGGGAGATACGCAGTATTTT	CASSAFRQVLGDTQYF
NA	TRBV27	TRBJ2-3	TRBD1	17	TGTGCCAGCAGTAATGGACAGGGGCATCTTGGCACAGATACGCAGTATTTT	CASSNGQGHLGTDTQYF
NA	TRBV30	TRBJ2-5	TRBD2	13	TGTGCCTGGACATCTAGCGGGACCCTCTCCCAGTACTTC	CAWTSSGTLSQYF
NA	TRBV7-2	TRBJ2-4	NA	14	TGTGCCAGCAGCACGGGCCCCGGGGGAGGCATTCAGTACTTC	CASSTGPGGGIQYF
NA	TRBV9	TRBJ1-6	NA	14	TGTGCCAGCAGCGCTGGGGGGGATGGTTCACCCCTCCACTTT	CASSAGGDGSPLHF
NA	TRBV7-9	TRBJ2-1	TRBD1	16	TGTGCCAGCAGCGACCGAAAACCGGGACAGTACAATGAGCAGTTCTTC	CASSDRKPGQYNEQFF
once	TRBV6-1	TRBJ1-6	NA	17	TGTGCCAGCAGTGCCTTCGGGTCGAGCTCCTATAATTCACCCCTCCACTTT	CASSAFGSSSYNSPLHF
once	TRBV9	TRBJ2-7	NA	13	TGTGCCAGCAGTTTAGGGACCTGGGGGGAGCAGTACTTC	CASSLGTWGEQYF